This T cell receptor beta chain was recovered during a study of shared clonotypes between healthy human individuals. Caucasian adults living in Nashville, Tennessee, provided all samples. This clone was detected many times. Study processing details: ImmunoSEQ output lacked quality scores and full-length reads, limiting matched filtering. Assay: immunoSEQ multiplex PCR; the TCRdb copy retains only in-frame clones and omits some. Clonal size and the V and J genes are those of that table, whereas D and trimming came from the DNA. The profile shows about 1.1 million clones, roughly 74% of them singletons. This CDR3 is built from 19 residues. With 2 bases removed from V and 1 base from J, the gap between germline ends came to 21 bases.

This sequence joins TRBV23-1 and TRBJ1-5, with no clear D. TRBV23-1 is given ORF status, its function remaining uncertain. Sample: memory CD4+ T cells from PBMCs. Specified subset: CD45RA-negative fraction. The origin of this receptor is a man younger than 35 in good health. Some clones in this sample may be carry-over from other donors' samples. CDR3 sequence reads: CASSQPWVRGLGSNQPQHF. CDR3 coding DNA: TGCGCCAGCAGTCAACCATGGGTCCGAGGTTTAGGCAGCAATCAGCCCCAGCATTTT.